The T cell receptor beta chain under discussion was sequenced for a study of cytotoxic CD8 clonotypes in ibrutinib-treated CLL. About the study: Roughly 25 partial and 2 complete responses; at median around 71 months, roughly 15 remitted, roughly 12 progressed.

Comments on this clone: Its antigen is not identified.

Clones were sequenced by immunoSEQ multiplex PCR, and TCRdb holds only the in-frame ones, with some missing. The table has about 300,000 clones, 67% seen once. Study-level points and caveats: Relative to age-matched healthy donors, clonality at baseline was higher, and it tracked circulating CD8+ T-cell counts.

The CDR3 length is 13 residues. The germline V gene has CDR1 MGHRA and CDR2 YSYEKL. The germline V and J ends were trimmed by 2 bases and 10 bases, with 12 bases remaining between them. The chain is built from TRBV4-1 and TRBJ2-1, with D uncertain. The specimen was PBMCs, collected after 36 months of ibrutinib treatment. The origin of this receptor is a human donor with chronic lymphocytic leukemia. The CDR3 coding sequence is TGCGCCAGCAGCCAACACCCACAAACGGAGCAGTTCTTC. This gives the protein CASSQHPQTEQFF.